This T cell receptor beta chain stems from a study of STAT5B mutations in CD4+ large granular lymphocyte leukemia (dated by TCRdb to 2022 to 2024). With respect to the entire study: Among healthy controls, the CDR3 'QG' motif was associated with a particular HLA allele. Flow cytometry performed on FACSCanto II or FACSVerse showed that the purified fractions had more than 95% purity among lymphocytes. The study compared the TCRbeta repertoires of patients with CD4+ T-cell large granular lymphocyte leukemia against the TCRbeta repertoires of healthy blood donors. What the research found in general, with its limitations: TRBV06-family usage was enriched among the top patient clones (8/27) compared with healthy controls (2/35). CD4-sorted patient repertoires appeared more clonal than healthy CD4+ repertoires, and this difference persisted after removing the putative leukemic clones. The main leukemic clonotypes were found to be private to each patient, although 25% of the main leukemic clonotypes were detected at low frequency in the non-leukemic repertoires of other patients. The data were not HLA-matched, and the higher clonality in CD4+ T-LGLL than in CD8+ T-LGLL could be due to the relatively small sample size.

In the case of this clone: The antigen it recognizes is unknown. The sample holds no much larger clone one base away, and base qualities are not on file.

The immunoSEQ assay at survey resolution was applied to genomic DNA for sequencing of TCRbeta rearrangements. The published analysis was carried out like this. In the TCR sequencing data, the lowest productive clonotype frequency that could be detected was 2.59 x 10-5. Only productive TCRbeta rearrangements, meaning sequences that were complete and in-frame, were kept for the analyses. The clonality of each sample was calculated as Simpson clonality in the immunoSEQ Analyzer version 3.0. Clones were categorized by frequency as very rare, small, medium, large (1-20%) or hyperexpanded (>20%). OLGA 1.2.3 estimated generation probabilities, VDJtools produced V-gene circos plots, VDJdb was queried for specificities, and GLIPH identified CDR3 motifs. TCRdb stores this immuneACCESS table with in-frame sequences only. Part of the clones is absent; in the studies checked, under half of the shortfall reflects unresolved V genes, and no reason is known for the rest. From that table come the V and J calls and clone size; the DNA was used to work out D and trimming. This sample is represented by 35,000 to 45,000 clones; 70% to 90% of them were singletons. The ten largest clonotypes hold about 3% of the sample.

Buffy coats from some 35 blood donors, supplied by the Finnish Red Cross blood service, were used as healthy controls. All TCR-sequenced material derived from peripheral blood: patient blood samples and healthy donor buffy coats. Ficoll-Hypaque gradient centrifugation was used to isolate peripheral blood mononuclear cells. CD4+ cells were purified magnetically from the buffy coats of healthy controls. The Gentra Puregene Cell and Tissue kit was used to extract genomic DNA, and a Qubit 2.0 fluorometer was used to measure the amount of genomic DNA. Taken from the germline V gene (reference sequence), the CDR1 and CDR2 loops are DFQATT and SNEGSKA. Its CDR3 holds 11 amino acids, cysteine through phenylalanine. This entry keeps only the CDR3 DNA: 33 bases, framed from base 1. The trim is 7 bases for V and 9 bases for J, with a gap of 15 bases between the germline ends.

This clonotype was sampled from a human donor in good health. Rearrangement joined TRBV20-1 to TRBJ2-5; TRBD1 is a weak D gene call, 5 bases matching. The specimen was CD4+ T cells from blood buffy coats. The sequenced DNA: TGCAGTGGACCCAGGGTGCCGGCCCAGTACTTC. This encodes CSGPRVPAQYF.